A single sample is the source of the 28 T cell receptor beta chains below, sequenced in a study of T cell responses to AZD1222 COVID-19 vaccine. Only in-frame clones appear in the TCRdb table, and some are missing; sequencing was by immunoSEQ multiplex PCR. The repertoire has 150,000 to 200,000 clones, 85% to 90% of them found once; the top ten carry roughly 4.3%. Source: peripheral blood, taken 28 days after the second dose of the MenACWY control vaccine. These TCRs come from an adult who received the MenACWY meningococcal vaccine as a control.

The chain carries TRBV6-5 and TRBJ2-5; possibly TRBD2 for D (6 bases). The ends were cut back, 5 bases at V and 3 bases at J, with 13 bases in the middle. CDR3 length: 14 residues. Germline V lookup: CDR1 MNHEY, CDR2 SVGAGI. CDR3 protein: CASSPPGLKETQYF. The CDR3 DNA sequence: TGTGCCAGCAGTCCCCCGGGACTCAAAGAGACCCAGTACTTC.

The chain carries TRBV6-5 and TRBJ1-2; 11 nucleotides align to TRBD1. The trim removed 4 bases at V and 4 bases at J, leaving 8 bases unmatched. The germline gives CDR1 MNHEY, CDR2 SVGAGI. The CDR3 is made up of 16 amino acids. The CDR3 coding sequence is TGTGCCAGCAGTTTAGGCTCGGGACAGGGGGTCTATGGCTACACCTTC. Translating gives CASSLGSGQGVYGYTF.

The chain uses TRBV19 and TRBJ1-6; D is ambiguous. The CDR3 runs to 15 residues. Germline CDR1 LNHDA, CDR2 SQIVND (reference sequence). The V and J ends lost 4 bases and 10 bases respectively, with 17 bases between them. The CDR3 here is CASSTTPQSSSPLHF. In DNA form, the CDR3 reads TGTGCCAGTAGTACCACACCCCAGTCAAGCTCACCCCTCCACTTT.

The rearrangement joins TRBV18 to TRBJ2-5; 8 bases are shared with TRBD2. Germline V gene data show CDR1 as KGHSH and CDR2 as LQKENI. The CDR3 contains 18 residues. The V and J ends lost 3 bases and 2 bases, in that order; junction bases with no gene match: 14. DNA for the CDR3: TGTGCCAGCTCACCGGGGGATAGCGGGATCCTCCTACAAGAGACCCAGTACTTC. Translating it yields CASSPGDSGILLQETQYF.

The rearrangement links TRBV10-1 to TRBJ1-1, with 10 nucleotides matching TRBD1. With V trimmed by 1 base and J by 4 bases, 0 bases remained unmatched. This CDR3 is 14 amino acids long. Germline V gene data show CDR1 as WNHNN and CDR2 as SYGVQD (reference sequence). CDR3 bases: TGCGCCAGCAGTGAGTGGACAGGGGGCACTGAAGCTTTCTTT. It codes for CASSEWTGGTEAFF.

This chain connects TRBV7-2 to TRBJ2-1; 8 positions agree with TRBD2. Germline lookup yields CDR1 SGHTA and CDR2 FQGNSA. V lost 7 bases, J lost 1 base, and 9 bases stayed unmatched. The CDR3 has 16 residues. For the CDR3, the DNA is TGTGCCAGCACTTTACGGGAGGGGGATTCCTACAATGAGCAGTTCTTC. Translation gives CASTLREGDSYNEQFF.

The CDR3 DNA follows: TGTGCCAGCAGCGCCCGGACAGGGGCCGATGGCTACACCTTC. Protein product: CASSARTGADGYTF. The chain employs TRBV7-2 and TRBJ1-2, with 9 bases matching TRBD1. CDR1 is SGHTA and CDR2 is FQGNSA in the germline V gene. This CDR3 spans 14 amino acids. Trimming at V came to 5 bases and at J to 6 bases, leaving 7 bases not matched to a gene.

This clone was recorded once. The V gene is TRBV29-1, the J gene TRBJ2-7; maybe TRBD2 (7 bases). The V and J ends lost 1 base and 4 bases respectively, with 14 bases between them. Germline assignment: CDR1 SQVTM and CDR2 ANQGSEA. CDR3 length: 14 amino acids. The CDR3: CSVEGGGLYYEQYF. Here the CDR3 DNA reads TGCAGCGTTGAAGGAGGGGGACTATATTACGAGCAGTACTTC.

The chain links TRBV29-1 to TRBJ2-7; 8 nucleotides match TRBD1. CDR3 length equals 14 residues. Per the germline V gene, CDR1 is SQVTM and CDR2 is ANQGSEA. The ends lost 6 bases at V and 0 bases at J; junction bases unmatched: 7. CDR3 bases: TGCAGCGTGCGCCGGGACAGGAGCTCCTACGAGCAGTACTTC. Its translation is CSVRRDRSSYEQYF.

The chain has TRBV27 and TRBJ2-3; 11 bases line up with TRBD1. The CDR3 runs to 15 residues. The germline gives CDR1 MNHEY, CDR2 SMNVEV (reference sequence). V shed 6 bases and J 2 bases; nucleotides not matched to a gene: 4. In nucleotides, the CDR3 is TGTGCCAGCAGAAGGACAGGGGGCCTCACAGATACGCAGTATTTT. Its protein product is CASRRTGGLTDTQYF.

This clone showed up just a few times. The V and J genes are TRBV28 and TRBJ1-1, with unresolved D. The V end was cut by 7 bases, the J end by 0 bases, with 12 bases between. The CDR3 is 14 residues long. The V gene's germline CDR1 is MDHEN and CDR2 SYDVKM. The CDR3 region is CASNSVTMNTEAFF. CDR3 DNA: TGTGCCAGCAACTCCGTTACAATGAACACTGAAGCTTTCTTT.

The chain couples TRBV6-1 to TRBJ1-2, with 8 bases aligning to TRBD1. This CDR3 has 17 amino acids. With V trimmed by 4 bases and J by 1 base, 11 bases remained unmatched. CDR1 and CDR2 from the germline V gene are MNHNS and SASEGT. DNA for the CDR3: TGTGCCAGCAGTGGGGCGACAGGGGTACTACTTAACTATGGCTACACCTTC. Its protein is CASSGATGVLLNYGYTF.

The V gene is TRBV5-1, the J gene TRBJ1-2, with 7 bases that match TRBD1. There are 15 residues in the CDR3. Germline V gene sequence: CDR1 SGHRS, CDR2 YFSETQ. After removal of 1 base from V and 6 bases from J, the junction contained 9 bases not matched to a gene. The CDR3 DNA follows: TGCGCCAGCAGCTTGATATCAGGGGGAATGAATGGCTACACCTTC. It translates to CASSLISGGMNGYTF.

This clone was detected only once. The CDR3 DNA follows: TGCAGCGTTGCGATCGCGAACACCGGGGAGCTGTTTTTT. Translating it yields CSVAIANTGELFF. The chain is built from TRBV29-1 and TRBJ2-2; no firm D call. V lost 4 bases and J lost 0, with 6 bases in between. The CDR3 is 13 amino acids. Per germline, CDR1 SQVTM and CDR2 ANQGSEA.

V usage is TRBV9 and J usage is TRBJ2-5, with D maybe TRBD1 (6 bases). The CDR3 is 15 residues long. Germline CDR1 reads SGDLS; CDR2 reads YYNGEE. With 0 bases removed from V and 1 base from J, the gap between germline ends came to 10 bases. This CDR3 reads CASSVVGAPQETQYF. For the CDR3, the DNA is TGTGCCAGCAGCGTAGTGGGGGCCCCCCAAGAGACCCAGTACTTC.

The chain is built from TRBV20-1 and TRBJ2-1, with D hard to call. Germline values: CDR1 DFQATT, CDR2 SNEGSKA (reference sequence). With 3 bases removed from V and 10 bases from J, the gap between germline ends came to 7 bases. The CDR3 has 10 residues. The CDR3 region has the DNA TGCAGTGCTAGCACTATGGAGCAGTTCTTC. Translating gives CSASTMEQFF.

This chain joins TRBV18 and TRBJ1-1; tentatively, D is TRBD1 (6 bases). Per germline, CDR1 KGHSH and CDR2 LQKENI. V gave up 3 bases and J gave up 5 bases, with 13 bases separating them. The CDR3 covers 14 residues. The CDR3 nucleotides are TGTGCCAGCTCACCGAGAACAGGGAGGACTGAAGCTTTCTTT. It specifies CASSPRTGRTEAFF.

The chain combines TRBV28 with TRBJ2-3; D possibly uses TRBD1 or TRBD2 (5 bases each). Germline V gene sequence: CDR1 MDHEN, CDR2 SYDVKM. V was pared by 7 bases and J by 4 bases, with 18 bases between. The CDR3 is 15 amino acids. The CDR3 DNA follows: TGTGCCAGCATAGGGGCCGGGACCATTTCAGATACGCAGTATTTT. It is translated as CASIGAGTISDTQYF.

The CDR3 is CANPPLRRSDEQYF. In DNA, the CDR3 is TGTGCCAATCCCCCTCTACGCAGATCGGACGAGCAGTACTTC. V usage is TRBV21-1 and J usage is TRBJ2-7. TRBV21-1 is a pseudogene. The CDR3 spans 14 residues.

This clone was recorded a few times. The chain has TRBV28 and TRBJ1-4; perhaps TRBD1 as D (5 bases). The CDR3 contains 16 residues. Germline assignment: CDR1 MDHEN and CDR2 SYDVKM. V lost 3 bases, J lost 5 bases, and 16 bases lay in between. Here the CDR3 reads CASSLRPGWGNEKLFF. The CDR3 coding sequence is TGTGCCAGCAGTTTGCGTCCGGGTTGGGGGAATGAAAAACTGTTTTTT.

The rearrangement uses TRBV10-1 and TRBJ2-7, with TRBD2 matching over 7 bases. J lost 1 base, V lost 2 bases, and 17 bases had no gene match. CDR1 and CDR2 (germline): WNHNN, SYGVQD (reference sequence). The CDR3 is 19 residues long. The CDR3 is CASSEGFDFGGSGSYEQYF. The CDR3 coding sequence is TGCGCCAGCAGTGAGGGCTTCGATTTCGGCGGGAGTGGGTCCTACGAGCAGTACTTC.

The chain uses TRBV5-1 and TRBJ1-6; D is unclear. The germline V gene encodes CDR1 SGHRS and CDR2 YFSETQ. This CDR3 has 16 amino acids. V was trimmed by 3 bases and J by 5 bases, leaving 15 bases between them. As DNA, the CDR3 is TGCGCCAGCAGCTGGGAGGAAATCGGTCATAATTCACCCCTCCACTTT. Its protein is CASSWEEIGHNSPLHF. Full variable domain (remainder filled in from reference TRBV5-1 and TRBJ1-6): KAGVTQTPRYLIKTRGQQVTLSCSPISGHRSVSWYQQTPGQGLQFLFEYFSETQRNKGNFPGRFSGRQFSNSRSEMNVSTLELGDSALYLCASSWEEIGHNSPLHFGNGTRLTVT.

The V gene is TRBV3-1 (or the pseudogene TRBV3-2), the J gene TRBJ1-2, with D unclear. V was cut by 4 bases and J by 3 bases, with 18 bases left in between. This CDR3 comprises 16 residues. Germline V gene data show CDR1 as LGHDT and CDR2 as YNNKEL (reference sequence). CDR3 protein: CASSPRLGSGHYGYTF. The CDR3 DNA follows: TGTGCCAGCAGCCCTAGGTTAGGCAGCGGACACTATGGCTACACCTTC.

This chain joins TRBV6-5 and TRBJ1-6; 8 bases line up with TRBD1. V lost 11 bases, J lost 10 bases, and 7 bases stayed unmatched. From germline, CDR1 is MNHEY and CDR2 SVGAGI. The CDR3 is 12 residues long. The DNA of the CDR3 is TGTGCCCTATCGGACAGGGACTCACCCCTCCACTTT. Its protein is CALSDRDSPLHF.

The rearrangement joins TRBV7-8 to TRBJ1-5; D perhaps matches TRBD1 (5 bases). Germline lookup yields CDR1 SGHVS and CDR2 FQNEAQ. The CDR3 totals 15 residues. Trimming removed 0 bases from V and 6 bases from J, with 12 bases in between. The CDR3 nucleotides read TGTGCCAGCAGCTTAGCTTACCCAGGGAGTCAGCCCCAGCATTTT. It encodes CASSLAYPGSQPQHF. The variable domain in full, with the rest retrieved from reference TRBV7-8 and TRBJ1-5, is GAGVSQSPRYKVAKRGQDVALRCDPISGHVSLFWYQQALGQGPEFLTYFQNEAQLDKSGLPSDRFFAERPEGSVSTLKIQRTQQEDSAVYLCASSLAYPGSQPQHFGDGTRLSIL.

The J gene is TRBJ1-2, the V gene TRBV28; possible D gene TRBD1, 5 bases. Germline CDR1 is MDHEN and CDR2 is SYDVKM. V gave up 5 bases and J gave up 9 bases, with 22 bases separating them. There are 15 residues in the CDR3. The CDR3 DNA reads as TGTGCCAGCAGTACTGACGGGGCCTCGCTCCCGAGCTACACCTTC. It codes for CASSTDGASLPSYTF.

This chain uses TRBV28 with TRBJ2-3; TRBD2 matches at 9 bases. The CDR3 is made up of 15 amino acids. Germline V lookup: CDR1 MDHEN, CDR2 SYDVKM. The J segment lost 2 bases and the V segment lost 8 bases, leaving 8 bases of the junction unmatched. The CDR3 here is CASPKVAGVTDTQYF. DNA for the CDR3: TGTGCCAGCCCTAAAGTAGCGGGGGTCACAGATACGCAGTATTTT.

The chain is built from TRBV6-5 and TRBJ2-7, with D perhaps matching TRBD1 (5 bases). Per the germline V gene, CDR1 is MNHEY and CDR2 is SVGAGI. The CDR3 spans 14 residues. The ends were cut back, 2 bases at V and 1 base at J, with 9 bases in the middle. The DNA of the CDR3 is TGTGCCAGCAGTTACGGGGCAAATTCCTACGAGCAGTACTTC. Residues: CASSYGANSYEQYF.